This entry lists 29 T cell receptor beta chains sequenced from one sample in a study of cytomegalovirus exposure and HLA in healthy donors. The study ran its PCR with 60 Vbeta and 13 Jbeta primers. Repertoires were generated with immunoSEQ multiplex PCR, while TCRdb's copy carries only in-frame clones and drops some. Its table lists 200,000 to 250,000 clones. The sample was PBMCs. The receptors were sampled from a woman under 40 in good health and CMV-seropositive.

The rearrangement joins TRBV9 to TRBJ2-3; D remains unclear. The V end lost 0 bases, the J end lost 3 bases, and 11 bases lay between the germline ends. The CDR3 runs to 15 residues. Germline CDR1 SGDLS, CDR2 YYNGEE. The CDR3 loop is CASSVAPVSTDTQYF. DNA for the CDR3: TGTGCCAGCAGCGTAGCTCCAGTCTCGACAGATACGCAGTATTTT.

The genes are TRBV5-1 and TRBJ1-4; 10 positions agree with TRBD1. CDR3 size: 15 residues. Unmatched junction bases numbered 7, after V lost 3 bases and J lost 8 bases. Germline loops: CDR1 SGHRS, CDR2 YFSETQ. The CDR3 DNA follows: TGCGCCAGCAGCTCGGGACAGGGGACTAGGGAAAAACTGTTTTTT. Translation gives CASSSGQGTREKLFF.

The chain recombines TRBV5-4 with TRBJ1-6; tentatively, D is TRBD1 (5 bases). There are 15 residues in the CDR3. Deletions cut 3 bases from V and 7 bases from J, with 14 bases between. CDR1 is SGHNT and CDR2 is YYREEE in the germline V gene (reference sequence). In nucleotides, the CDR3 is TGTGCCAGCAGCTCTTTTGACAGAGACAATTCACCCCTCCACTTT. Its protein product is CASSSFDRDNSPLHF.

The chain carries TRBV19 and TRBJ2-7, with D perhaps matching TRBD1 (5 bases). The CDR3 spans 13 residues. CDR1 is LNHDA, CDR2 SQIVND, per germline (reference sequence). Trimming took 2 bases from V and 4 from J, leaving 9 bases between them. Here the CDR3 reads CASSIRGFYEQYF. CDR3 DNA: TGTGCCAGTAGTATAAGGGGATTTTACGAGCAGTACTTC.

V gene TRBV23-1 combines with J gene TRBJ2-1; TRBD1 matches 8 bases. TRBV23-1 is recorded as an ORF, its role being uncertain. The CDR3 length is 13 residues. J gave up 12 bases and V 9 bases, and 13 bases lay outside the gene matches. The CDR3 coding sequence is TGCGCCAGTCCCAGGGGGCGCGAGGGTGGGCAGTTCTTC. Its translation is CASPRGREGGQFF.

The genes are TRBV27 and TRBJ1-4; D possibly corresponds to TRBD1 (6 bases). CDR1 MNHEY and CDR2 SMNVEV come from the germline V gene (reference sequence). Deletions cut 5 bases from V and 0 bases from J, with 13 bases between. The length of the CDR3 is 16 residues. The CDR3: CASSPQQGTTNEKLFF. In DNA, the CDR3 is TGTGCCAGCAGTCCGCAACAGGGAACAACTAATGAAAAACTGTTTTTT.

The chain links TRBV6-6 to TRBJ1-5; the D is unclear. V shed 7 bases and J shed 0 bases, with 16 bases lying between them. Germline CDR1 is MNHNY and CDR2 is SVGAGI (reference sequence). The CDR3 consists of 16 residues. CDR3 bases: TGTGCCAGCATCTCCGGGAGAGCCTATAGCAATCAGCCCCAGCATTTT. Protein: CASISGRAYSNQPQHF.

The chain couples TRBV5-1 to TRBJ2-5, with D unclear. Gene TRBJ2-7 matches the end of the DNA better, so the J call may be wrong. This CDR3 is built from 14 residues. Germline CDR1 is SGHRS and CDR2 is YFSETQ. CDR3 coding DNA: TGCGCCAGCAGCGAGGATATTGTAGCTCCCGAGCAGTACTTC. Residues: CASSEDIVAPEQYF.

The rearrangement uses TRBV14 and TRBJ1-2; the D gene is possibly TRBD1 (5 bases). The CDR3 contains 14 residues. Germline lookup yields CDR1 SGHDN and CDR2 FVKESK. The ends were cut back, 4 bases at V and 4 bases at J, with 13 bases in the middle. The CDR3 nucleotides read TGTGCCAGCAGCCCCGGGGGAAACGGCTATGGCTACACCTTC. Protein sequence: CASSPGGNGYGYTF.

The J gene is TRBJ2-5, the V gene TRBV5-4; TRBD2 aligns across 11 bases. The ends lost 4 bases at V and 6 bases at J; junction bases unmatched: 11. Looked up from germline, CDR1 is SGHNT and CDR2 is YYREEE (reference sequence). The CDR3 runs 16 residues. The CDR3 reads CASSQEPLAGGKTQYF. The CDR3 DNA reads TGTGCCAGCAGCCAAGAACCTCTAGCGGGAGGAAAGACCCAGTACTTC.

V usage is TRBV4-1 and J usage is TRBJ2-6; 11 bases are shared with TRBD1. The V and J ends lost 0 bases and 4 bases, in that order; junction bases with no gene match: 8. Germline V gives CDR1 MGHRA, CDR2 YSYEKL. The CDR3 sequence is 19 residues long. The CDR3 DNA is TGCGCCAGCAGCCAAGATGGAGGACAGGGGGCGGAGGGGGCCAACGTCCTGACTTTC. It specifies CASSQDGGQGAEGANVLTF.

The V call is TRBV29-1, the J call TRBJ2-7; 8 bases map to TRBD1. The germline V gene has CDR1 SQVTM and CDR2 ANQGSEA. CDR3 length: 15 residues. V shed 5 bases, J shed 1 base, and the junction held 10 bases outside the gene matches. CDR3 residues: CSVFAPDRASYEQYF. The CDR3 DNA reads as TGCAGCGTTTTCGCCCCGGACAGGGCGTCCTACGAGCAGTACTTC.

V gene TRBV6-1 combines with J gene TRBJ2-3; 10 positions match TRBD1. Germline V gene data show CDR1 as MNHNS and CDR2 as SASEGT. After removal of 8 bases from V and 4 bases from J, the junction contained 6 bases not matched to a gene. This CDR3 comprises 14 residues. The CDR3 bases are TGTGCCAGCTCGAGGGACAGGGGCTCAGATACGCAGTATTTT. It is translated as CASSRDRGSDTQYF.

The chain couples TRBV4-3 to TRBJ1-5; TRBD1 aligns across 10 bases. After removal of 2 bases from V and 6 bases from J, the junction contained 10 bases not matched to a gene. Germline CDR1 LGHNA, CDR2 YSLEER. The CDR3 covers 17 residues. DNA for the CDR3: TGCGCCAGCAGCCAATCTGTCGGACAGGGGGGGGTTCAGCCCCAGCATTTT. This sequence encodes CASSQSVGQGGVQPQHF.

V and J are TRBV7-9 and TRBJ2-5; the match to TRBD1 covers 12 bases. The J call is uncertain, as TRBJ2-7 better fits the DNA end. Per the germline V gene, CDR1 is SEHNR and CDR2 is FQNEAQ (reference sequence). This CDR3 is 16 amino acids long. CDR3 DNA: TGTGCCAGCAGCTTAGGGGGACAGGGGGCTTTCTACGAGCAGTACTTC. It codes for CASSLGGQGAFYEQYF.

This rearrangement joins TRBV15 to TRBJ2-7; 8 nucleotides align to TRBD1. The V gene's germline CDR1 is LNHNV and CDR2 YYDKDF (reference sequence). The V and J ends lost 0 bases and 3 bases, in that order; junction bases with no gene match: 4. This CDR3 region has 15 residues. The CDR3 spells CATSRDIGTGYEQYF. The CDR3 DNA sequence: TGTGCCACCAGCAGAGATATCGGGACAGGCTACGAGCAGTACTTC.

The rearrangement joins TRBV2 to TRBJ2-2; 9 bases are shared with TRBD2. The CDR3 loop spans 14 amino acids. Trimming took 10 bases from V and 8 from J; bases not matched to a gene: 11. Germline-derived CDR1 and CDR2 are SNHLY and FYNNEI. As DNA, the CDR3 is TGTGCCACCTACATATTAGCGGGGGCTGGGGAGCTGTTTTTT. Amino acid sequence: CATYILAGAGELFF.

This chain uses TRBV11-3 with TRBJ2-7; D perhaps matches TRBD1 (7 bases). Germline CDR1 reads SGHNT; CDR2 reads YENEEA. The V end lost 1 base, the J end lost 2 bases, and 12 bases lay between the germline ends. This CDR3 spans 15 amino acids. This CDR3 is CASSLGAGGTYEQYF. The CDR3 DNA reads TGTGCCAGCAGCTTAGGGGCAGGGGGGACCTACGAGCAGTACTTC.

The CDR3 protein is CASSERAGDTGELFF. The CDR3 bases are TGTGCCAGCAGCGAAAGAGCGGGAGACACCGGGGAGCTGTTTTTT. V and J are TRBV7-2 and TRBJ2-2, with TRBD2 matching 8 bases. The CDR3 extends over 15 amino acids. Germline CDR1 SGHTA, CDR2 FQGNSA. V lost 5 bases, J lost 3 bases, and 5 bases stayed unmatched.

This chain connects TRBV5-1 to TRBJ1-2; possible D gene TRBD1, 5 bases. Germline V gene data show CDR1 as SGHRS and CDR2 as YFSETQ. V gave up 5 bases and J gave up 6 bases, with 14 bases separating them. This CDR3 is built from 13 residues. The CDR3 reads CASRVETEDGYTF. In nucleotides, the CDR3 is TGCGCCAGCAGAGTTGAGACAGAAGATGGCTACACCTTC.

J is TRBJ2-3 and V is TRBV7-6; a weak D match, TRBD2 (5 bases). This CDR3 spans 16 amino acids. CDR1 SGHVS and CDR2 FNYEAQ come from the germline V gene. The ends were cut back, 4 bases at V and 2 bases at J, with 16 bases in the middle. The CDR3 sequence is CASSSTSFRITDTQYF. The CDR3 DNA reads TGTGCCAGCAGCTCTACTAGTTTCCGGATCACAGATACGCAGTATTTT.

V and J are TRBV7-8 and TRBJ1-2; D perhaps matches TRBD1 (6 bases). The CDR3 extends over 17 amino acids. CDR1 and CDR2 (germline): SGHVS, FQNEAQ. Trimming removed 5 bases at V and 3 bases at J, with 22 bases between. This chain's CDR3 is CASSVERGGSADYGYTF. CDR3 in DNA: TGTGCCAGCAGCGTCGAAAGGGGGGGGAGTGCGGACTATGGCTACACCTTC.

The chain joins TRBV18 to TRBJ1-1, with D tentatively TRBD1 (6 bases). This CDR3 has 16 residues. The germline V gene encodes CDR1 KGHSH and CDR2 LQKENI. V was pared by 4 bases and J by 0 bases, with 15 bases between. CDR3 DNA: TGTGCCAGCTCACGCGACAGGCGGAGCGTGAACACTGAAGCTTTCTTT. Translating it yields CASSRDRRSVNTEAFF.

The rearrangement uses TRBV5-1 and TRBJ2-5, with D perhaps matching TRBD2 (7 bases). Germline V gives CDR1 SGHRS, CDR2 YFSETQ. The length of the CDR3 is 17 residues. V lost 4 bases, J lost 0 bases, and 19 bases lay in between. The CDR3 spells CASSLGGGPRYQETQYF. DNA for the CDR3: TGCGCCAGCAGCCTAGGGGGGGGACCGAGGTACCAAGAGACCCAGTACTTC. The full variable domain, completed using reference TRBV5-1 and TRBJ2-5, is KAGVTQTPRYLIKTRGQQVTLSCSPISGHRSVSWYQQTPGQGLQFLFEYFSETQRNKGNFPGRFSGRQFSNSRSEMNVSTLELGDSALYLCASSLGGGPRYQETQYFGPGTRLLVL.

The rearrangement uses TRBV5-6 and TRBJ1-4; TRBD1 aligns across 11 bases. Germline lookup yields CDR1 SGHDT and CDR2 YYEEEE. The CDR3 length is 16 residues. With V trimmed by 4 bases and J by 3 bases, 5 bases remained unmatched. The DNA for the CDR3 is TGTGCCAGCAGCATCGGGACAGGGGGAGCTAATGAAAAACTGTTTTTT. Translating gives CASSIGTGGANEKLFF.

This chain joins TRBV30 and TRBJ1-1; D gene ambiguous. The V and J ends lost 6 bases and 6 bases respectively, with 20 bases between them. Germline CDR1 is GTSNPN and CDR2 is SVGIG (reference sequence). This CDR3 spans 14 amino acids. The CDR3: CACFFGGARSEAFF. CDR3 sequence (DNA): TGTGCCTGTTTTTTTGGAGGCGCACGGTCTGAAGCTTTCTTT. The full variable domain, with the rest looked up from reference TRBV30 and TRBJ1-1, is SQTIHQWPATLVQPVGSPLSLECTVEGTSNPNLYWYRQAAGRGLQLLFYSVGIGQISSEVPQNLSASRPQDRQFILSSKKLLLSDSGFYLCACFFGGARSEAFFGQGTRLTVV.

About this clone itself: This sample also contains other DNA sequences that code for the same CDR3. The genes are TRBV6-5 and TRBJ2-7; 10 bases match TRBD1. This CDR3 has 16 amino acids. Unmatched junction bases numbered 4, after V lost 0 bases and J lost 2 bases. Germline V lookup: CDR1 MNHEY, CDR2 SVGAGI. The CDR3 region is CASSYSTGQGAYEQYF. CDR3 sequence (DNA): TGTGCCAGCAGTTACTCGACCGGACAGGGGGCCTACGAGCAGTACTTC.

The chain links TRBV18 to TRBJ2-7, with D perhaps matching TRBD2 (5 bases). V gave up 3 bases and J gave up 7 bases, with 19 bases separating them. Per germline, CDR1 KGHSH and CDR2 LQKENI. The CDR3 length is 15 residues. The DNA for the CDR3 is TGTGCCAGCTCACCTACTCTTGATCCCCGAGGGGAGCAGTACTTC. As protein: CASSPTLDPRGEQYF.

The chain combines TRBV6-1 with TRBJ2-2; 7 bases align to TRBD1. Germline V lookup: CDR1 MNHNS, CDR2 SASEGT. This CDR3 has 13 residues. J was trimmed by 5 bases and V by 9 bases; bases with no gene match: 6. In nucleotides, the CDR3 is TGTGCCAGTGTGGGACAGCAGACCGGGGAGCTGTTTTTT. Its translation is CASVGQQTGELFF.